This T cell receptor beta chain was observed in a study of blood T cells in healthy people across ages. Study in general: Template-switching capture recovered about one barcoded beta molecule per two T cells. Study results and caveats: Changes in expanded clonotypes were possibly confounded, as the CMV status of donors was unknown. Both naive CD4+ cell counts and diversity were greater in long-lived donors than in aged donors. The diversity estimates, figures obtained from one million T cells, were considered underestimates.

Germline V gene lookup returns CDR1 SGHRS and CDR2 YFSETQ. V lost 6 bases and J lost 7; bases outside the gene matches: 8. This CDR3 contains 15 residues. The authors ran a second PCR of about 7 to 11 cycles using a sample-barcoded 5' primer and a J-beta primer mix. Each CDR3 protein is one row after TCRdb ran MiXCR on the 5' RACE reads. The data show hundreds of thousands of distinct CDR3 sequences, with under 25% seen just once and about 3.6% held by the top ten. Remarks on this clonotype: The antigen is undetermined. A much larger clone sits a single nucleotide away, making a read error possible.

The sequence came from a man between 70 and 80 years old in good health. The genes are TRBV5-1 and TRBJ2-1; 12 bases map to TRBD2. The sample was blood. CDR3 in amino acids: CASTRTSGKGNEQFF. CDR3 nucleotides: TGCGCCAGCACCCGGACTAGCGGGAAAGGAAATGAGCAGTTCTTC.